The 6 T cell receptor beta chains below all came from one sample that was sequenced in a study of cytomegalovirus exposure and HLA in healthy donors. Researchers ran the PCR with 60 Vbeta and 13 Jbeta primers. Clones were read by immunoSEQ multiplex PCR, and TCRdb kept only the in-frame ones, dropping some. The sample lists 80,000 to 95,000 clones; 80% to 90% were seen once. Sequencing was performed on PBMCs. All receptors come from a woman aged 25-40 years in good health and CMV-seronegative.

This chain uses TRBV6-1 with TRBJ1-5, with 7 bases fitting TRBD1. V dropped 6 bases and J dropped 6; count of bases not matched to a gene: 11. Germline lookup yields CDR1 MNHNS and CDR2 SASEGT. The CDR3 is 15 amino acids. This chain's CDR3 is CASRIGGGFPQPQHF. CDR3 sequence (DNA): TGTGCCAGCAGGATAGGGGGCGGCTTCCCTCAGCCCCAGCATTTT.

The V call is TRBV11-1, the J call TRBJ2-5; a possible D gene is TRBD1 (6 bases). V was trimmed by 10 bases and J by 2 bases, leaving 8 bases between them. Germline V gives CDR1 SGHAT, CDR2 FQDESV (reference sequence). There are 11 residues in the CDR3. The CDR3 DNA sequence: TGTGCCACACAGGGTCAAGAGACCCAGTACTTC. It translates to CATQGQETQYF. Full variable domain (remainder filled in from reference TRBV11-1 and TRBJ2-5): EAEVAQSPRYKITEKSQAVAFWCDPISGHATLYWYRQILGQGPELLVQFQDESVVDDSQLPKDRFSAERLKGVDSTLKIQPAELGDSAMYLCATQGQETQYFGPGTRLLVL.

The chain has TRBV28 and TRBJ1-1; D might be TRBD1 (6 bases). V shed 5 bases and J shed 1 base, with 23 bases lying between them. CDR1 and CDR2 (germline): MDHEN, SYDVKM. This CDR3 has 18 amino acids. The CDR3 protein is CASSQRQAFASGNTEAFF. The DNA of the CDR3 is TGTGCCAGCAGTCAAAGACAGGCCTTTGCGAGTGGGAACACTGAAGCTTTCTTT.

As concerns this clone: A junction boundary mismatches the germline segment, possibly from a read error. This rearrangement joins TRBV7-9 to TRBJ2-7; 12 bases are a match to TRBD2. CDR1 and CDR2 from the germline V gene are SEHNR and FQNEAQ (reference sequence). CDR3 length equals 15 residues. This chain's CDR3 is CSSSIGLAGPYEQYF. DNA of the CDR3: TGTTCCAGCAGCATCGGACTAGCGGGGCCCTACGAGCAGTACTTC.

This chain uses TRBV6-5 with TRBJ1-2; no clear D gene. V gave up 8 bases and J gave up 0 bases, with 16 bases separating them. CDR1 MNHEY and CDR2 SVGAGI come from the germline V gene. The CDR3 contains 15 residues. CDR3 nucleotide sequence: TGTGCCAGCCAAAGCGGGTCACCCGCTAACTATGGCTACACCTTC. Protein product: CASQSGSPANYGYTF.

This clone was seen more than once but under ten times. The chain recombines TRBV9 with TRBJ2-7; tentative D call: TRBD2 (6 bases). The CDR3 contains 16 residues. V was cut by 1 base and J by 0 bases, with 14 bases left in between. Germline V lookup: CDR1 SGDLS, CDR2 YYNGEE. The CDR3 loop is CASSVLASTTSYEQYF. CDR3 in DNA: TGTGCCAGCAGCGTACTAGCGAGTACAACCTCCTACGAGCAGTACTTC.